This T cell receptor beta chain derives from a study of OX40 agonist ivuxolimab in advanced cancers. Across the whole study: Partial responses were recorded for three patients, including one with hepatocellular carcinoma and two with cutaneous melanoma. Study results and caveats: CD4+ T cells averaged fewer expanded clones than CD8+ T cells. Some nonresponders also had low normalized T-cell clonal expansion.

Trimming cost V 1 base and J 1 base, with 13 bases left between them. This CDR3 comprises 15 residues. Germline V lookup: CDR1 GTSNPN, CDR2 SVGIG (reference sequence). This clone has only a few counts. Antigen unknown. Sequenced by immunoSEQ multiplex PCR; TCRdb stores in-frame clones only, minus some. The table lists fewer than 90,000 clones, over 75% of them singletons. The material sequenced was CD4+ or CD8+ T cells sorted from blood, taken in a trial of the OX40 agonist ivuxolimab. The sequence was collected from an adult with an advanced solid tumor such as melanoma, head and neck, liver or kidney cancer. This chain connects TRBV30 to TRBJ1-1; the D is unclear. The CDR3 loop reads CAWSGFGVANTEAFF. CDR3 nucleotides: TGTGCCTGGAGTGGCTTTGGGGTCGCGAACACTGAAGCTTTCTTT.